Presented here are 19 T cell receptor beta chains from one specimen sequenced in a study of T cell responses to AZD1222 COVID-19 vaccine. The repertoire was sequenced with immunoSEQ multiplex PCR; TCRdb's copy has only in-frame clones and lacks some. The sample lists roughly 69,000 clones, 75% to 90% occurring once. Sequenced here: peripheral blood, sampled 28 days after the second AZD1222 dose. Source of these receptors: an adult who received the AZD1222 COVID-19 vaccine.

The genes are TRBV11-1 and TRBJ2-4, with TRBD1 matching over 7 bases. CDR3 size: 14 residues. The V and J ends lost 0 bases and 8 bases, in that order; junction bases with no gene match: 4. Germline V CDR1 and CDR2: SGHAT, FQDESV (reference sequence). CDR3 nucleotide sequence: TGTGCCAGCAGCTTAGCCAGGGGGAATTACATTCAGTACTTC. Translating gives CASSLARGNYIQYF.

This sequence joins TRBV19 and TRBJ1-6, with TRBD1 matching over 10 bases. The germline CDR1 and CDR2 sequences are LNHDA and SQIVND (reference sequence). This CDR3 contains 17 residues. V trimming: 6 bases; J trimming: 6 bases; junction bases outside the gene matches: 11. In nucleotides, the CDR3 is TGTGCCAGTAGAGACTTAACCGGGACAGGGGTTAATTCACCCCTCCACTTT. Its protein product is CASRDLTGTGVNSPLHF.

Sample share makes this clone medium-sized (0.01 to 0.1%). V and J are TRBV7-2 and TRBJ1-5; D is unresolved. This CDR3 has 13 amino acids. Looked up from germline, CDR1 is SGHTA and CDR2 is FQGNSA. Trimming cost V 5 bases and J 4 bases, with 9 bases left between them. In nucleotides, the CDR3 is TGTGCCAGCAGCCAGGAAGTGAATCAGCCCCAGCATTTT. It codes for CASSQEVNQPQHF.

The chain combines TRBV15 with TRBJ1-1, with 8 bases matching TRBD1. The CDR3 extends over 15 amino acids. CDR1 is LNHNV and CDR2 is YYDKDF in the germline V gene (reference sequence). With V trimmed by 1 base and J by 6 bases, 7 bases remained unmatched. CDR3: CATSRANRGEAEAFF. The CDR3 region has the DNA TGTGCCACCAGCAGAGCAAACAGGGGGGAGGCTGAAGCTTTCTTT.

V is TRBV5-6 and J is TRBJ1-2, with D uncertain. V lost 6 bases and J 1 base, leaving 7 bases between the germline ends. Per germline, CDR1 SGHDT and CDR2 YYEEEE. CDR3 length: 12 residues. The CDR3 sequence is CASTSNNYGYTF. The CDR3 nucleotides read TGTGCCAGCACTAGCAATAACTATGGCTACACCTTC.

This clone was seen more than once but under ten times. V and J are TRBV30 and TRBJ1-1; the D is unclear. This CDR3 is built from 14 residues. Germline lookup yields CDR1 GTSNPN and CDR2 SVGIG (reference sequence). Trimming pared 3 bases from V and 2 bases from J, leaving 13 bases between. The CDR3 loop is CAWRLDRFNTEAFF. The CDR3 nucleotides are TGTGCCTGGAGACTAGACCGGTTCAACACTGAAGCTTTCTTT.

The chain joins TRBV5-1 to TRBJ1-1; tentatively, D is TRBD1 (6 bases). This CDR3 is built from 18 residues. The V end lost 1 base, the J end lost 2 bases, and 21 bases lay between the germline ends. Germline-derived CDR1 and CDR2 are SGHRS and YFSETQ. CDR3 loop: CASSLFAGGPGVNTEAFF. DNA for the CDR3: TGCGCCAGCAGCTTGTTCGCCGGGGGACCAGGGGTAAACACTGAAGCTTTCTTT.

The V gene is TRBV19, the J gene TRBJ2-3; D is unclear. Per germline, CDR1 LNHDA and CDR2 SQIVND (reference sequence). The CDR3 is 12 amino acids. The V gene lost 3 bases and the J gene lost 3 bases, with 4 bases spanning the gap. This CDR3 is CASSISTDTQYF. The CDR3, as DNA: TGTGCCAGTAGTATCTCTACAGATACGCAGTATTTT.

A few counts support this clone. The chain combines TRBV12-3 or TRBV12-4 with TRBJ1-1, with D hard to call. V lost 5 bases, J lost 2 bases, and 3 bases lay in between. This CDR3 has 11 amino acids. CDR3 region: CASSTNTEAFF. The CDR3 DNA follows: TGTGCCAGCAGTACTAACACTGAAGCTTTCTTT.

The count of this clone is one. The chain carries TRBV19 and TRBJ2-1, with D maybe TRBD2 (6 bases). CDR3 length: 17 residues. The ends were cut back, 3 bases at V and 0 bases at J, with 15 bases in the middle. The germline CDR1 and CDR2 sequences are LNHDA and SQIVND (reference sequence). The CDR3 region has the DNA TGTGCCAGTAGTATTGGTGCTAGCGCCCTCTCCTACAATGAGCAGTTCTTC. It is translated as CASSIGASALSYNEQFF.

The chain combines TRBV5-6 with TRBJ2-5; the D is unclear. With 4 bases removed from V and 7 bases from J, the gap between germline ends came to 14 bases. CDR1 is SGHDT and CDR2 is YYEEEE in the germline V gene. This CDR3 has 13 residues. The CDR3 sequence is CASSEYWVGTQYF. CDR3 coding DNA: TGTGCCAGCAGCGAATACTGGGTCGGGACCCAGTACTTC. The variable domain in full, completed from reference TRBV5-6 and TRBJ2-5, reads DAGVTQSPTHLIKTRGQQVTLRCSPKSGHDTVSWYQQALGQGPQFIFQYYEEEERQRGNFPDRFSGHQFPNYSSELNVNALLLGDSALYLCASSEYWVGTQYFGPGTRLLVL.

This rearrangement joins TRBV5-1 to TRBJ1-2, with D maybe TRBD1 (6 bases). Germline V gene sequence: CDR1 SGHRS, CDR2 YFSETQ. CDR3 length: 15 residues. V lost 1 base to trimming and J lost 6 bases, with 16 bases between them. The CDR3 sequence: CASSLLGQGDNGYTF. In DNA, the CDR3 is TGCGCCAGCAGCTTGTTGGGGCAAGGGGACAATGGCTACACCTTC.

V gene TRBV5-1 combines with J gene TRBJ1-4, with 10 bases aligning to TRBD1. CDR3 size: 16 residues. CDR1 SGHRS and CDR2 YFSETQ come from the germline V gene. Trimming removed 0 bases from V and 7 bases from J; junction bases left unmatched: 6. The CDR3 nucleotides are TGCGCCAGCAGCTTGGCCGCCGGGACAGGGGTTGAAAAACTGTTTTTT. This encodes CASSLAAGTGVEKLFF.

The chain links TRBV3-1 (or the pseudogene TRBV3-2) to TRBJ1-2; 11 bases line up with TRBD1. Germline CDR1 reads LGHDT; CDR2 reads YNNKEL (reference sequence). This CDR3 is built from 15 residues. J was trimmed by 7 bases and V by 1 base; bases with no gene match: 5. The CDR3 nucleotides are TGTGCCAGCAGCCAAGCTCCAGGGACAGGGGGTGGCTACACCTTC. It encodes CASSQAPGTGGGYTF.

This clone showed up just a few times. The gene calls are TRBV5-4 and TRBJ1-2; TRBD1 aligns across 10 bases. This CDR3 has 14 residues. CDR1 is SGHNT and CDR2 is YYREEE in the germline V gene (reference sequence). V dropped 4 bases and J dropped 4; count of bases not matched to a gene: 4. CDR3 in amino acids: CASSRDRGLYGYTF. In DNA form, the CDR3 reads TGTGCCAGCAGCCGGGACAGGGGACTCTATGGCTACACCTTC.

The chain recombines TRBV5-4 with TRBJ1-1, with a possible D match to TRBD1 (5 bases). Trimming stripped 1 base from V and 0 bases from J, with 13 bases between. The CDR3 loop spans 16 amino acids. Looked up from germline, CDR1 is SGHNT and CDR2 is YYREEE (reference sequence). The CDR3 loop reads CASSLSGGPMNTEAFF. The CDR3 region has the DNA TGTGCCAGCAGCTTGTCCGGGGGTCCCATGAACACTGAAGCTTTCTTT. The full variable domain, completed using reference TRBV5-4 and TRBJ1-1, is ETGVTQSPTHLIKTRGQQVTLRCSSQSGHNTVSWYQQALGQGPQFIFQYYREEENGRGNFPPRFSGLQFPNYSSELNVNALELDDSALYLCASSLSGGPMNTEAFFGQGTRLTVV.

The gene calls are TRBV27 and TRBJ1-1; D is unresolved. From germline, CDR1 is MNHEY and CDR2 SMNVEV (reference sequence). The CDR3 has 14 amino acids. Trimming cost V 6 bases and J 4 bases, with 15 bases left between them. As DNA, the CDR3 is TGTGCCAGCAGCGTATGGGGTGAAGGCACTGAAGCTTTCTTT. This translates into CASSVWGEGTEAFF.

The gene calls are TRBV11-2 and TRBJ2-1; 8 nucleotides match TRBD1. With 6 bases clipped from V and 0 bases from J, the junction kept 4 bases outside the gene matches. CDR1 is SGHAT and CDR2 is FQNNGV in the germline V gene. The CDR3 is 15 residues long. DNA of the CDR3: TGTGCCAGCAGTAGGGACAGGAGCTCCTACAATGAGCAGTTCTTC. Its protein is CASSRDRSSYNEQFF.

The chain has TRBV5-4 and TRBJ2-3; TRBD2 matches 11 bases. The germline V gene has CDR1 SGHNT and CDR2 YYREEE (reference sequence). The CDR3 covers 16 residues. The V segment lost 3 bases and the J segment 7 bases; nucleotides outside the gene matches: 10. CDR3 residues: CASSSPTSGDRHTQYF. CDR3 coding DNA: TGTGCCAGCAGCTCTCCGACTAGCGGGGACCGTCATACGCAGTATTTT.